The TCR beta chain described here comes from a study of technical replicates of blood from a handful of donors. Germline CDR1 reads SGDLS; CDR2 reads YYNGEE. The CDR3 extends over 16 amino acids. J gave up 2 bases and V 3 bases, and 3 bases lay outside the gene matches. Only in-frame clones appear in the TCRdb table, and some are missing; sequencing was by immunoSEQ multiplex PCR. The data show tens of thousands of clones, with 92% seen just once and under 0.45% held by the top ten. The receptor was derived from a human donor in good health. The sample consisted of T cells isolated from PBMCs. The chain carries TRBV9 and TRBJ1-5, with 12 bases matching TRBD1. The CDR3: CASSAGTGGGNQPQHF. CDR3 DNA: TGTGCCAGCAGCGCGGGGACAGGGGGCGGCAATCAGCCCCAGCATTTT.